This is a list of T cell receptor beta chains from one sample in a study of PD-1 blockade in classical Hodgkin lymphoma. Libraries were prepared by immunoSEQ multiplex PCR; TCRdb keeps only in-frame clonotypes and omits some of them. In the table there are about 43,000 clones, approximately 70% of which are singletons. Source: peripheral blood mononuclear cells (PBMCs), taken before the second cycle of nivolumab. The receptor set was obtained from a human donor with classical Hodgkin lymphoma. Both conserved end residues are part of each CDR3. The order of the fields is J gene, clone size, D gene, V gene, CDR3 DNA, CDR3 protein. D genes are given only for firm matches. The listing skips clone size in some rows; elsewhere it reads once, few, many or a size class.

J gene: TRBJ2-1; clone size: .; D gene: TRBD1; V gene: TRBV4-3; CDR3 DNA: TGCGCCAGCAGCCAAGATTGGGGGACAGGGTACACTGAGCAGTTCTTC; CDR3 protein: CASSQDWGTGYTEQFF
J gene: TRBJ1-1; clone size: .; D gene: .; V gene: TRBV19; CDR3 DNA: TGTGCCAGTAGTATAGAGCTGAACACTGAAGCTTTCTTT; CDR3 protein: CASSIELNTEAFF
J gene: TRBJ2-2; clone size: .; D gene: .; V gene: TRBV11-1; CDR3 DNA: TGTGCCAGCAGCTTCAACAGGAACACCGGGGAGCTGTTTTTT; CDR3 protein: CASSFNRNTGELFF
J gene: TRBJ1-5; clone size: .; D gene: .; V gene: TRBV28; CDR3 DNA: TGTGCCAGCGGTGCGGGGAATCAGCCCCAGCATTTT; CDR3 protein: CASGAGNQPQHF
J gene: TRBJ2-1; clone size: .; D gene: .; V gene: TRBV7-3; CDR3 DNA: TGTGCCAGCAGCTTTACTGGCAATGAGCAGTTCTTC; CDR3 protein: CASSFTGNEQFF
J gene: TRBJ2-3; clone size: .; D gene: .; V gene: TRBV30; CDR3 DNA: TGTGCCTGGAGTCCCGGAAGGGCAGGGTTAAGCACAGATACGCAGTATTTT; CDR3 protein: CAWSPGRAGLSTDTQYF
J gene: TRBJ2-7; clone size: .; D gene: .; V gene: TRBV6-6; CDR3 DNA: TGTGCCAGCAGTAGAAGCTACGAGCAGTACTTC; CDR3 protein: CASSRSYEQYF
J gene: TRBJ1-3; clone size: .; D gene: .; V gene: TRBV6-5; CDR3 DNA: TGTGCCAGCAGTTACAGTGAGGAAAACACCATATATTTT; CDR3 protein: CASSYSEENTIYF
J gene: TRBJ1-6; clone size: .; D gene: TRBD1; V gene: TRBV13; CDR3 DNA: TGTGCCAGCAGCACACCCGGGACAGGGGGCGATTCACCCCTCCACTTT; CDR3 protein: CASSTPGTGGDSPLHF
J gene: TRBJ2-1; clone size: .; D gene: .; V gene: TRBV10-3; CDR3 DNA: TGTGCCATCAGTGAGGGTTTGCGAACCAAACATGAGCAGTTCTTC; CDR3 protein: CAISEGLRTKHEQFF
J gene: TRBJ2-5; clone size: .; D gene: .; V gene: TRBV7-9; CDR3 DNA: TGTGCCAGCAGGGAAGATAGGCAAGAGACCCAGTACTTC; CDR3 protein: CASREDRQETQYF
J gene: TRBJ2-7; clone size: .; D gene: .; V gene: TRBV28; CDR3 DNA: TGTGCCAGCAGTTTCCCCGACCGGGGGACCCTGGGTTACGAGCAGTACTTC; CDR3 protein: CASSFPDRGTLGYEQYF
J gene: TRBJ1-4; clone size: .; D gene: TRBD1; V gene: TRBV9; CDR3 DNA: TGTGCCAGCAGCGGACAGGGACGGACTAATGAAAAACTGTTTTTT; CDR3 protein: CASSGQGRTNEKLFF
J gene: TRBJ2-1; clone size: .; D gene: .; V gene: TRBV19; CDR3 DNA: TGTGCCAGTAGTATAGGTAGGTCCTACAATGAGCAGTTCTTC; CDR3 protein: CASSIGRSYNEQFF
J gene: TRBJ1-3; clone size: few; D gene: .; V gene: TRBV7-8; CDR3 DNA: TGTGCCAGCAGCCCGCGTTGGGGGAGTGGAAACACCATATATTTT; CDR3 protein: CASSPRWGSGNTIYF
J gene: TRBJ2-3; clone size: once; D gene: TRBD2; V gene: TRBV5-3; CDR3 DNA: TGTGCCAGTAGCGGGGCAGATACGCAGTATTTT; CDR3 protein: CASSGADTQYF
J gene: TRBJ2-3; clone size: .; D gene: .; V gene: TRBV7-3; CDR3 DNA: TGTGCCAGCAGCTCAGCGAACACAGATACGCAGTATTTT; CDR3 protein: CASSSANTDTQYF
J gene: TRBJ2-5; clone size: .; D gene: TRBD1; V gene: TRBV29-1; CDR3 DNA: TGCAGCGTTCGGACAGGGAAAGAGACCCAGTACTTC; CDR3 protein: CSVRTGKETQYF
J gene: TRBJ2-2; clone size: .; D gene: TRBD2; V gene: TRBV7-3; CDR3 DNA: TGTGCCAGCAGCACGGGATTAGCGGGGGCCCTCGGGGAGCTGTTTTTT; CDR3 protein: CASSTGLAGALGELFF
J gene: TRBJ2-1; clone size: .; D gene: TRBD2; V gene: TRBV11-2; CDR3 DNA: TGTGCCAGCAGCTTTAGCGGGGCCCGTGCAGAGGAGCAGTTCTTC; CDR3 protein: CASSFSGARAEEQFF
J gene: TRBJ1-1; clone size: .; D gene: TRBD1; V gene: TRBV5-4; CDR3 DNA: TGTGCCAGCAGCTTTTCACAGGGGAGGGGCACTGAAGCTTTCTTT; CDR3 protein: CASSFSQGRGTEAFF
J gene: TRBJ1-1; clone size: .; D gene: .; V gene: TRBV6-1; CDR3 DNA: TGTGCCAGCACCCCTTGGGGGGGTGGTGGCACTGAAGCTTTCTTT; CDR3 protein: CASTPWGGGGTEAFF
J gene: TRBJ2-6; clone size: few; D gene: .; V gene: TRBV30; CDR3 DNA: TGTGCCTGGAGGGGGCCTGGGGCCAACGTCCTGACTTTC; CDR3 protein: CAWRGPGANVLTF
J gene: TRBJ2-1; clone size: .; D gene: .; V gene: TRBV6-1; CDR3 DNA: TGTGCCAGAATTGCCGGGACCCGTTACGTCGATGAGCAGTTCTTC; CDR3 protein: CARIAGTRYVDEQFF
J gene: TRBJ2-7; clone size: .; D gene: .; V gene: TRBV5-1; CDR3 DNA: TGCGCCAGTTCACCCTACGGGCCGGACGAGCAGTACTTC; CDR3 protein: CASSPYGPDEQYF
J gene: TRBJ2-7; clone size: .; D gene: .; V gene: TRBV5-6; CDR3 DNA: TGTGCCAGCAGCTGGGGGGACAGTCTCTTCGAGCAGTACTTC; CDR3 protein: CASSWGDSLFEQYF
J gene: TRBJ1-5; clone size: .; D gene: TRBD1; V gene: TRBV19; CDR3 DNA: TGTGCCAGTAGTATGTCCGGGGGGACAGGGAATCAGCCCCAGCATTTT; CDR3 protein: CASSMSGGTGNQPQHF
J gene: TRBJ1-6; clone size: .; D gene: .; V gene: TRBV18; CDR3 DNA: TGTGCCAGCTCACCACAGGGCAATAATTCACCCCTCCACTTT; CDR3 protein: CASSPQGNNSPLHF
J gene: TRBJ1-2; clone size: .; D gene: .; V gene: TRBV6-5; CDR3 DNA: TGTGCCAGCAGTTTCTCTGAATTCGATGGCTACACCTTC; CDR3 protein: CASSFSEFDGYTF
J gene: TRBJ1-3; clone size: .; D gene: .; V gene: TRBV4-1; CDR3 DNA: TGCGCCAGCAGCCCGACGGTGAGCTCTGGAAACACCATATATTTT; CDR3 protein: CASSPTVSSGNTIYF
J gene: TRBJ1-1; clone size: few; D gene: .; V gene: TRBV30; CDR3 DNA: TGTGCCTGGAGTGTCGCCGGGAACACTGAAGCTTTCTTT; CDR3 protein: CAWSVAGNTEAFF
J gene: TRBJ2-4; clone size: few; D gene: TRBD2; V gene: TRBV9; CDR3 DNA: TGTGCCAGCAGCTACGGGACTAGAAACATTCAGTACTTC; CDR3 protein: CASSYGTRNIQYF
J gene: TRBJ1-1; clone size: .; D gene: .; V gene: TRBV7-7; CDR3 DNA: TGTGCTAGCAGCTTGTCTCAGTATGCCACTGAAGCTTTCTTT; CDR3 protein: CASSLSQYATEAFF
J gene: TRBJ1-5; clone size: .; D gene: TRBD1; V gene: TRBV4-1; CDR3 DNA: TGCGCCAGCAGCCAAATCGGACAGGGGAATCAGCCCCAGCATTTT; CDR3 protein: CASSQIGQGNQPQHF
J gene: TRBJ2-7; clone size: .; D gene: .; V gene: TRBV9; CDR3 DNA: TGTGCCAGCAGCAACCCCGTGGACCACTCTTCCTACGAGCAGTACTTC; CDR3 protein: CASSNPVDHSSYEQYF
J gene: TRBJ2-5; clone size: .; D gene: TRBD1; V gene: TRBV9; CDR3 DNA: TGTGCCAGCAGCGATGGACAGGGCCTAGAGACCCAGTACTTC; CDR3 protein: CASSDGQGLETQYF
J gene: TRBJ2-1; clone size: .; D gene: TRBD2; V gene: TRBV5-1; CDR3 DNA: TGCGCCAGCAGCTCACCAATAGCGGGAGTTTCCTACAATGAGCAGTTCTTC; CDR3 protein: CASSSPIAGVSYNEQFF
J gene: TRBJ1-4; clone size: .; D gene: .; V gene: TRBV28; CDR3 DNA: TGTGCCAGCAGTTTACTGTTAGCTCAAGGGTCCACCGCAACTAATGAAAAACTGTTTTTT; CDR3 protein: CASSLLLAQGSTATNEKLFF
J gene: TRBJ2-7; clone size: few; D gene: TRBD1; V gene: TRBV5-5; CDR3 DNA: TGTGCCAGCAGCTACGGGACAGGCGACTCCTACGAGCAGTACTTC; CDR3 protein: CASSYGTGDSYEQYF
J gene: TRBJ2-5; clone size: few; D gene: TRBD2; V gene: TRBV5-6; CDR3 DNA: TGTGCCAGCAGCTTTAGCGGGAGTGGAGAGACCCAGTACTTC; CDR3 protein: CASSFSGSGETQYF
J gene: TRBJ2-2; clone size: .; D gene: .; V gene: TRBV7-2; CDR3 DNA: TGTGCCAGCAGCTACACCTCATTGGGGGTAAACACCGGGGAGCTGTTTTTT; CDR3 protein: CASSYTSLGVNTGELFF
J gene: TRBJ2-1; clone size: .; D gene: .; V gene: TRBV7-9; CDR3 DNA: TGTGCCAGCAGCTTAGTCGGGGGGCCGGGCAATGAGCAGTTCTTC; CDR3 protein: CASSLVGGPGNEQFF
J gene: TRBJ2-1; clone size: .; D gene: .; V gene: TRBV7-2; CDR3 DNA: TGTGCCAGCAGCGCTCCGGGACTTGACAATGAGCAGTTCTTC; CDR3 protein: CASSAPGLDNEQFF
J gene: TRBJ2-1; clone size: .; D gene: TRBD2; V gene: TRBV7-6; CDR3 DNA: TGTGCCAGCAGCTCTAGCGGGGGGCTCTACAATGAGCAGTTCTTC; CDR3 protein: CASSSSGGLYNEQFF
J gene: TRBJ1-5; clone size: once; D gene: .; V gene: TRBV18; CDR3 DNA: TGTGCCAGCTCACCTTTCAACACAGGGATTCAGCCCCAGCATTTT; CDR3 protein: CASSPFNTGIQPQHF
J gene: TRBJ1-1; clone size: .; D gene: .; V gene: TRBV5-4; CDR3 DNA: TGTGCCAGCAGCTTGGAGGGGAGGAGTACGACTGAAGCTTTCTTT; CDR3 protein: CASSLEGRSTTEAFF
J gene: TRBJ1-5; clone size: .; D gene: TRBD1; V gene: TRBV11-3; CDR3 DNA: TGTGCCAGCAGCTTAGTCGACAGGGGATACTATCAGCCCCAGCATTTT; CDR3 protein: CASSLVDRGYYQPQHF
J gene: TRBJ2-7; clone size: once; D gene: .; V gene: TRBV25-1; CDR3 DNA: TGTGCCAGCAAGAGGCAGAGCTCCTACGAGCAGTACTTC; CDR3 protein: CASKRQSSYEQYF
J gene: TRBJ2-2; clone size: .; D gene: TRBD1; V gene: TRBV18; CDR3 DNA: TGTGCCAGCTCACCTCGACAGGGTGTCACCGGGGAGCTGTTTTTT; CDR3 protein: CASSPRQGVTGELFF
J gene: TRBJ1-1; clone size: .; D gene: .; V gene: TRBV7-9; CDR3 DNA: TGTGCCAGCAGCTTTTCACAGGGTGACACTGAAGCTTTCTTT; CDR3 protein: CASSFSQGDTEAFF
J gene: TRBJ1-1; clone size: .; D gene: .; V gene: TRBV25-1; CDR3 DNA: TGTGCCAGCAGTGACCGGACGGGGAACACTGAAGCTTTCTTT; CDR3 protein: CASSDRTGNTEAFF